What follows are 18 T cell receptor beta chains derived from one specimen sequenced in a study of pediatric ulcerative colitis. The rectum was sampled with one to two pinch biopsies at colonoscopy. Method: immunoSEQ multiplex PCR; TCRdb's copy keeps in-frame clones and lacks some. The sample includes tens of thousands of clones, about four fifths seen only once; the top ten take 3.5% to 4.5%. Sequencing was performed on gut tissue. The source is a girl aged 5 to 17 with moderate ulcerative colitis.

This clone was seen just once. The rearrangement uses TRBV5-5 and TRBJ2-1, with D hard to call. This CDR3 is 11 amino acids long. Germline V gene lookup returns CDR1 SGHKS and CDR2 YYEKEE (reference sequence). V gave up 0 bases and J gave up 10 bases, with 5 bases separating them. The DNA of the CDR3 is TGTGCCAGCAGCTTGGACACCGAGCAGTTCTTC. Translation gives CASSLDTEQFF.

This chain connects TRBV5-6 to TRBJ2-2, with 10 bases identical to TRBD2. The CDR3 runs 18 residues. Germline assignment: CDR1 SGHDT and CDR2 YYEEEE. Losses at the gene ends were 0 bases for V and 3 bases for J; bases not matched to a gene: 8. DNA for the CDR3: TGTGCCAGCAGCTTGGGAGTAGCGGGGGGCCAAGACACCGGGGAGCTGTTTTTT. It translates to CASSLGVAGGQDTGELFF.

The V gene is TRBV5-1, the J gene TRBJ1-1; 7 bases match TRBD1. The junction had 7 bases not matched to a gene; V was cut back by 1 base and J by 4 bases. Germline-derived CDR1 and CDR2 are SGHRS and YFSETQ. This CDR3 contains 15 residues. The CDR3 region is CASSLMTGSSTEAFF. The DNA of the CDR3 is TGCGCCAGCAGCTTGATGACAGGGTCGAGCACTGAAGCTTTCTTT. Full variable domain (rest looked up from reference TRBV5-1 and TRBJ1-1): KAGVTQTPRYLIKTRGQQVTLSCSPISGHRSVSWYQQTPGQGLQFLFEYFSETQRNKGNFPGRFSGRQFSNSRSEMNVSTLELGDSALYLCASSLMTGSSTEAFFGQGTRLTVV.

The CDR3 loop is CASSLEGRWLAGDNEQFF. The CDR3 nucleotides are TGTGCCAGCAGCTTAGAAGGTCGTTGGCTAGCGGGGGACAATGAGCAGTTCTTC. V is TRBV7-6 and J is TRBJ2-1; 10 bases align to TRBD2. The germline V gene encodes CDR1 SGHVS and CDR2 FNYEAQ. J lost 5 bases, V lost 1 base, and 11 bases had no gene match. CDR3 length equals 18 residues.

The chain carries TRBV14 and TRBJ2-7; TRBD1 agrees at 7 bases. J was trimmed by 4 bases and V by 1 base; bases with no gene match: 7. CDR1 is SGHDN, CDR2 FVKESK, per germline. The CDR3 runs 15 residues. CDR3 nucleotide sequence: TGTGCCAGCAGCCAAGTTGGGACAGCCCTATACGAGCAGTACTTC. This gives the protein CASSQVGTALYEQYF.

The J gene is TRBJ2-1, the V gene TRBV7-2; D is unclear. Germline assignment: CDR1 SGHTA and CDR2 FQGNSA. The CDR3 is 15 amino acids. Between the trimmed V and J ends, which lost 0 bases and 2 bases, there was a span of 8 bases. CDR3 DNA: TGTGCCAGCAGCTTAGCTGGGCCCACCTACAATGAGCAGTTCTTC. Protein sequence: CASSLAGPTYNEQFF.

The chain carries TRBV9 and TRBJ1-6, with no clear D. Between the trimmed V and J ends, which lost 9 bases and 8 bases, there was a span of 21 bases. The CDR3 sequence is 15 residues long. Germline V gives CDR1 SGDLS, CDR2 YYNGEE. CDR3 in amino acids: CATSYGPLPDSPLHF. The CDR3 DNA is TGTGCCACCTCCTACGGGCCACTCCCCGATTCACCCCTCCACTTT.

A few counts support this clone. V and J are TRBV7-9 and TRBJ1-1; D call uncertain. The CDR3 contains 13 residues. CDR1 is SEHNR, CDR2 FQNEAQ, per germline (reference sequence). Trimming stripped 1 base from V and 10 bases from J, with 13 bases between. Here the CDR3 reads CASSLVRAPRAFF. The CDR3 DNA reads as TGTGCCAGCAGCTTAGTGAGGGCCCCCCGAGCTTTCTTT. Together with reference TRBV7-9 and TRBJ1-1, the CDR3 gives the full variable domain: DTGVSQNPRHKITKRGQNVTFRCDPISEHNRLYWYRQTLGQGPEFLTYFQNEAQLEKSRLLSDRFSAERPKGSFSTLEIQRTEQGDSAMYLCASSLVRAPRAFFGQGTRLTVV.

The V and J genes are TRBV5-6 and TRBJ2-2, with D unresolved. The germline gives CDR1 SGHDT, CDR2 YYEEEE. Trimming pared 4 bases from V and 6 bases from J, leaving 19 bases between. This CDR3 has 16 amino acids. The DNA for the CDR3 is TGTGCCAGCAGCCCCATTGATGGGGTTTTGTCCGGGGAGCTGTTTTTT. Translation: CASSPIDGVLSGELFF.

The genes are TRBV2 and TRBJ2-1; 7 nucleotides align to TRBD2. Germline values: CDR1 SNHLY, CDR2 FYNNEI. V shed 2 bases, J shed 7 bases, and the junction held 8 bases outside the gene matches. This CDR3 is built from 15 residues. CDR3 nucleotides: TGTGCCAGCAGTGAATGGCGGGAGCATCAGAATGAGCAGTTCTTC. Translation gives CASSEWREHQNEQFF.

CDR3 region: CASGDTRTSGRVITGELFF. In DNA, the CDR3 is TGTGCTAGTGGTGATACGAGGACTAGCGGGAGGGTGATAACCGGGGAGCTGTTTTTT. The rearrangement uses TRBV12-5 and TRBJ2-2; 15 bases fit TRBD2. V trimming: 5 bases; J trimming: 5 bases; junction bases outside the gene matches: 12. Germline CDR1 LGHNT, CDR2 FRNRAP. This CDR3 contains 19 residues.

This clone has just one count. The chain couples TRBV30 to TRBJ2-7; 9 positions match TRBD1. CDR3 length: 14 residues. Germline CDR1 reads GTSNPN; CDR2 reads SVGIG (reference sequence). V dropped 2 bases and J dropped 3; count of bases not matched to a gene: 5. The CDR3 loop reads CAWSTGTGSYEQYF. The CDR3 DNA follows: TGTGCCTGGAGTACCGGGACAGGGAGCTACGAGCAGTACTTC.

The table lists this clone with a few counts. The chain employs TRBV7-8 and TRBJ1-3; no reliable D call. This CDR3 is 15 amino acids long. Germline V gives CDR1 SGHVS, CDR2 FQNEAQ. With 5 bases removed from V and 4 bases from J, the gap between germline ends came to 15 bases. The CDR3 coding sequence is TGTGCCAGCAGCCCTAATTACAGATCCGGAAACACCATATATTTT. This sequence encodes CASSPNYRSGNTIYF. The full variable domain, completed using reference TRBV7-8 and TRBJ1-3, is GAGVSQSPRYKVAKRGQDVALRCDPISGHVSLFWYQQALGQGPEFLTYFQNEAQLDKSGLPSDRFFAERPEGSVSTLKIQRTQQEDSAVYLCASSPNYRSGNTIYFGEGSWLTVV.

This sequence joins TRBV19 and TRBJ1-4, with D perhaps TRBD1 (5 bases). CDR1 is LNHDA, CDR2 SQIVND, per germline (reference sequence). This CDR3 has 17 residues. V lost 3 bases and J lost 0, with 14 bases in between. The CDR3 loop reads CASSIPGTVATNEKLFF. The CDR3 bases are TGTGCCAGTAGTATCCCCGGGACGGTTGCAACTAATGAAAAACTGTTTTTT.

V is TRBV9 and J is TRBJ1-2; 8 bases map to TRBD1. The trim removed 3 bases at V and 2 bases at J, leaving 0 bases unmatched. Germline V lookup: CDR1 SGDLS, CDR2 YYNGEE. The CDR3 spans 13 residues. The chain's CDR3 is CASSAGGNYGYTF. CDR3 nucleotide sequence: TGTGCCAGCAGCGCAGGGGGCAACTATGGCTACACCTTC.

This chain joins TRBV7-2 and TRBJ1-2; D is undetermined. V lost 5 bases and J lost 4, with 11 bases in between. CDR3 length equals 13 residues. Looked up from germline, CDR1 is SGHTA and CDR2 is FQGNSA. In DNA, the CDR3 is TGTGCCAGCAGCACGATCCCGACCTATGGCTACACCTTC. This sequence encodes CASSTIPTYGYTF.

This CDR3 is CASSPGWGAGDTQYF. The CDR3 DNA reads TGTGCCAGCAGCCCAGGGTGGGGTGCGGGAGATACGCAGTATTTT. This chain joins TRBV9 and TRBJ2-3; D may match TRBD1 or TRBD2 (5 bases each). The CDR3 runs 15 residues. V lost 4 bases, J lost 5 bases, and 17 bases lay in between. The germline V gene encodes CDR1 SGDLS and CDR2 YYNGEE.

The CDR3 DNA follows: TGCGCCACCGCAATCGGTGAGGGTATAGAGCCAGATACGCAGTATTTT. Its protein product is CATAIGEGIEPDTQYF. J is TRBJ2-3 and V is TRBV10-1, with D tentatively TRBD2 (5 bases). Trimming pared 10 bases from V and 4 bases from J, leaving 24 bases between. There are 16 residues in the CDR3. CDR1 is WNHNN, CDR2 SYGVQD, per germline (reference sequence).